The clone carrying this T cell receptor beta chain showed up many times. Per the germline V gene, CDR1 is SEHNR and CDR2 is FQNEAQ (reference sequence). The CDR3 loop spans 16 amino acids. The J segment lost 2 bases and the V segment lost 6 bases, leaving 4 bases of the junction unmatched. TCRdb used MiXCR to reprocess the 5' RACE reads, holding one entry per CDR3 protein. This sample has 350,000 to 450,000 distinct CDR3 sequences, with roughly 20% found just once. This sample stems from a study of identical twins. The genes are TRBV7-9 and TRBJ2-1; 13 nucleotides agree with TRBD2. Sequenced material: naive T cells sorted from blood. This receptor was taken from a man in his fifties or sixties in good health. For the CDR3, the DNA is TGTGCCAGCAGGGGACTAGCGGGGACCACCTACAATGAGCAGTTCTTC. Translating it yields CASRGLAGTTYNEQFF.